What follows describes a single T cell receptor beta chain. Its antigen is unidentified. This sample was included in a study of OX40 agonist ivuxolimab in advanced cancers. Study results and limitations: Low normalized T-cell clonal expansion was additionally recorded for some nonresponders. On average, a greater number of expanded clones characterised CD8+ T cells relative to CD4+. Undetermined was the antigen specificity of the expanded peripheral T cells.

Some clones are missing from TCRdb's copy, which holds only in-frame ones; the method was immunoSEQ multiplex PCR. The sample yields about 46,000 clones, roughly 90% seen once. A history of autoimmune disease or systemic immunosuppression excluded patients. Sequencing was performed on CD4+ or CD8+ T cells sorted from blood, taken in a trial of the OX40 agonist ivuxolimab. The clonotype comes from an adult with an advanced solid tumor such as melanoma, head and neck, liver or kidney cancer.

CDR3 sequence (DNA): TGTGCCAGTGGCTTTCTGGCAGGGGTGAACACTGAAGCTTTCTTT. Its translation: CASGFLAGVNTEAFF. The rearrangement links TRBV19 to TRBJ1-1; weak D call: TRBD1 (6 bases). Germline V gives CDR1 LNHDA, CDR2 SQIVND (reference sequence). This CDR3 has 15 amino acids. Trimming removed 8 bases from V and 0 bases from J, with 16 bases in between.